A single sample is the source of the 21 T cell receptor beta chains below, sequenced in a study of T cells in Graves' hyperthyroidism and ophthalmopathy (dated by TCRdb to 2018 to 2020). Library preparation used multiplex PCR. Sequencing relied on an Illumina HiSeq 2000. The TCR beta CDR3 regions were amplified from the RNA transcripts. A first-round RT-PCR of the TCR CDR3 used the HTBI primer set with the Qiagen OneStep RT-PCR kit. TCRdb trimmed public reads at Q25 via fastp, called clones via MiXCR and kept in-frame beta chains. Every CDR3 protein is listed once, alongside the most common genes and DNA of its rows. For this sample there are some 92,000 distinct CDR3 sequences; around 40% appear just once. Jointly, the top ten make up 9.5% to 13% of the sample. Sequenced input: peripheral blood or thyroid tissue (not recorded which). The receptors were gathered from a woman aged 25 to 39 with Graves' hyperthyroidism.

This clonotype was detected ten times or more. This chain's CDR3 is CASSLILRTDEAFF. For the CDR3, the DNA is TGTGCCAGCAGTCTTATTCTCCGGACTGATGAAGCTTTCTTT. This sequence joins TRBV28 and TRBJ1-1; no reliable D call. V was pared by 5 bases and J by 7 bases, with 17 bases between. Germline CDR1 and CDR2: MDHEN and SYDVKM. The CDR3 loop spans 14 amino acids.

There are many counts of this clonotype. The rearrangement links TRBV5-1 to TRBJ1-1; D not certain. The CDR3 loop spans 14 amino acids. Germline V gives CDR1 SGHRS, CDR2 YFSETQ. V was clipped by 4 bases and J by 7 bases, with 17 bases between them. The chain's CDR3 is CASSLERADIEAFF. CDR3 bases: TGCGCCAGCAGCCTGGAACGGGCCGATATTGAAGCTTTCTTT.

Many counts were recorded for this clonotype. The gene calls are TRBV12-3 or TRBV12-4 and TRBJ1-5; D remains ambiguous. The CDR3 spans 14 residues. The V end was cut by 10 bases, the J end by 6 bases, with 19 bases between. CDR3 residues: CAIGVRRPSQPQHF. For the CDR3, the DNA is TGTGCCATTGGGGTTAGGCGGCCCAGTCAGCCCCAGCATTTT.

Worth noting for this clonotype: With a much larger clone just one base away, this may be a read error. V is TRBV3-1 and J is TRBJ2-2; tentatively, D is TRBD2 (6 bases). There are 15 residues in the CDR3. Germline V gene lookup returns CDR1 LGHDT and CDR2 YNNKEL (reference sequence). Here the CDR3 reads CASSQGDWNTGELLF. The CDR3 bases are TGTGCCAGCAGCCAAGGGGACTGGAACACCGGGGAGCTGCTTTTT.

As to this clonotype: Since no conserved phenylalanine or tryptophan closes the CDR3, a read error is the likely cause. The rearrangement links TRBV7-9 to TRBJ2-5; no clear D gene. The CDR3 is 13 amino acids. The V gene's germline CDR1 is SEHNR and CDR2 FQNEAQ (reference sequence). The CDR3, as DNA: TGTGCCTGCAGCTTAGCAACCTCAGAGACCCAGTACCTC. It codes for CACSLATSETQYL.

With respect to this clonotype: One end of the junction fails to match germline, which may point to a read error. The chain uses TRBV6-1 and TRBJ2-5; perhaps D is TRBD1 or TRBD2 (7 bases each). The CDR3 is 14 amino acids. The germline V gene has CDR1 MNHNS and CDR2 SASEGT. CDR3 residues: CASGVRRGKETQYF. DNA of the CDR3: TGCGCCAGCGGGGTACGCAGGGGGAAAGAGACCCAGTACTTC.

The chain recombines TRBV2 with TRBJ1-3; the D is unclear. The CDR3 runs 13 residues. Germline V gene lookup returns CDR1 SNHLY and CDR2 FYNNEI. Trimming cost V 4 bases and J 4 bases, with 8 bases left between them. CDR3 amino acids: CASSVLGGNTIYF. As DNA, the CDR3 is TGTGCCAGCAGTGTTCTAGGGGGAAACACCATATATTTT.

This clonotype occurred many times. The V gene is TRBV7-2, the J gene TRBJ2-3, with a weak D call TRBD2 (5 bases). The CDR3 is made up of 15 amino acids. V shed 2 bases and J shed 4 bases, with 13 bases lying between them. The germline CDR1 and CDR2 sequences are SGHTA and FQGNSA. The CDR3 reads CASSLINLASDTQYF. CDR3 coding DNA: TGTGCCAGCAGCTTAATAAATCTAGCATCAGATACGCAGTATTTT.

The V and J genes are TRBV10-3 and TRBJ2-5, with 7 bases lining up with TRBD1. V gave up 8 bases and J gave up 4 bases; unmatched junction bases: 7. This CDR3 contains 13 residues. Germline values: CDR1 ENHRY, CDR2 SYGVKD. Here the CDR3 reads CAIRGQERETQYF. In DNA, the CDR3 is TGTGCCATCCGAGGACAGGAACGAGAGACCCAGTACTTC.

V gene TRBV20-1 combines with J gene TRBJ2-5; 8 positions agree with TRBD2. Per the germline V gene, CDR1 is DFQATT and CDR2 is SNEGSKA (reference sequence). V shed 3 bases and J 3 bases; nucleotides not matched to a gene: 0. This CDR3 is 12 amino acids long. The CDR3 spells CSASGREETQYF. Here the CDR3 DNA reads TGCAGTGCTAGCGGGAGGGAAGAGACCCAGTACTTC.

Concerning this clonotype itself: A read error may account for a junction end that differs from germline. The chain employs TRBV4-2 and TRBJ1-6; weak D call: TRBD1 (5 bases). The CDR3 runs 14 residues. Per germline, CDR1 LGHNA and CDR2 YNFKEQ. The CDR3 coding sequence is TGTGCTAGCAGCCAAGAAGGGGCCAATTCACCCCTCCACTTT. Protein sequence: CASSQEGANSPLHF.

Comments on this clonotype: Mismatch with germline at one junction end may stem from a read error. The genes are TRBV30 and TRBJ1-1; TRBD1 aligns across 7 bases. Germline CDR1 GTSNPN, CDR2 SVGIG (reference sequence). The CDR3 runs 14 residues. Here the CDR3 DNA reads TGTGCCTGTAGTGTCTATACAGGGGTGACTGAAGCTTTCTTT. The encoded protein is CACSVYTGVTEAFF.

This clonotype has at least ten counts. The chain joins TRBV2 to TRBJ1-1, with D unclear. V was shortened by 8 bases and J by 2 bases, with 15 bases between the two germline ends. The CDR3 is 14 amino acids. Germline assignment: CDR1 SNHLY and CDR2 FYNNEI. The CDR3 loop is CASSGFGENTEAFF. The CDR3 DNA sequence: TGTGCCAGCTCGGGTTTTGGGGAAAACACTGAAGCTTTCTTT.

This clonotype came up many times. The chain carries TRBV28 and TRBJ2-7; 9 bases are shared with TRBD1. Trimming cost V 4 bases and J 2 bases; bases outside gene matches: 3. Looked up from germline, CDR1 is MDHEN and CDR2 is SYDVKM. The CDR3 spans 14 residues. In DNA, the CDR3 is TGTGCCAGCAGTTGGGGACAGGGCGCCTACGAGCAGTACTTC. Protein sequence: CASSWGQGAYEQYF.

Details on this clonotype: Given a much more abundant clone one base away, this may be a read error. This chain uses TRBV28 with TRBJ1-2; D is ambiguous. Germline CDR1 and CDR2: MDHEN and SYDVKM. This CDR3 region has 14 residues. CDR3 DNA sequence: TGTGCCAGCAGTTATGTGTCAGGAAACTATGGCTACGCCTTC. Translation: CASSYVSGNYGYAF.

At least ten counts were recorded for this clonotype. The rearrangement joins TRBV6-6 to TRBJ2-5, with a possible D match to TRBD2 (6 bases). The CDR3 loop spans 16 amino acids. Trimming removed 4 bases from V and 2 bases from J, with 17 bases in between. CDR1 is MNHNY and CDR2 is SVGAGI in the germline V gene (reference sequence). The CDR3 reads CASSSLSGLLQETQYF. For the CDR3, the DNA is TGTGCCAGCAGTTCTCTTAGCGGACTGCTTCAAGAGACCCAGTACTTC.

This clonotype was counted ten times or more. A much larger clonotype is one base distant, so this may be a read error. The chain carries TRBV28 and TRBJ1-4, with a possible D match to TRBD1 (6 bases). The CDR3 extends over 15 amino acids. In germline, CDR1 is MDHEN, CDR2 SYDVKM. CDR3 loop: CASSLLGGPNEELFF. The CDR3 nucleotides read TGTGCCAGCAGTTTACTAGGGGGGCCTAATGAAGAACTGTTTTTT.

This clonotype was seen at least ten times. The chain couples TRBV20-1 to TRBJ1-2; no clear D. This CDR3 is built from 16 residues. From germline, CDR1 is DFQATT and CDR2 SNEGSKA (reference sequence). V shed 3 bases and J shed 3 bases, with 20 bases lying between them. The chain's CDR3 is CSASPKGRRGDYGYTF. As DNA, the CDR3 is TGCAGTGCTAGCCCCAAGGGTCGCCGCGGGGACTATGGCTACACCTTC.

Worth noting for this clonotype: A read error may produce the germline difference seen at one junction end. CDR3 sequence: CASSQGRSFAGDTGELFF. CDR3 DNA sequence: TGCGCCAGCAGCCAAGGCCGCAGTTTCGCGGGAGACACCGGGGAGCTGTTTTTT. This chain connects TRBV7-9 to TRBJ2-2; 7 bases match TRBD2. Germline CDR1 SEHNR, CDR2 FQNEAQ (reference sequence). This CDR3 has 18 residues. Variable domain in full (rest from reference TRBV7-9 and TRBJ2-2): DTGVSQNPRHKITKRGQNVTFRCDPISEHNRLYWYRQTLGQGPEFLTYFQNEAQLEKSRLLSDRFSAERPKGSFSTLEIQRTEQGDSAMYLCASSQGRSFAGDTGELFFGEGSRLTVL.

Ten or more counts support this clonotype. J is TRBJ1-1 and V is TRBV12-3 or TRBV12-4; TRBD1 is a possible D gene (6 bases). The length of the CDR3 is 19 residues. Trimming pared 6 bases from V and 0 bases from J, leaving 26 bases between. DNA for the CDR3: TGTGCCAGCAGAACCTTAAGAGGGGGACCCCTCATCATGAACACTGAAGCTTTCTTT. Protein sequence: CASRTLRGGPLIMNTEAFF.

This clonotype was observed many times. The V gene is TRBV5-1, the J gene TRBJ2-7; 7 nucleotides agree with TRBD1. Looked up from germline, CDR1 is SGHRS and CDR2 is YFSETQ. Trimming cost V 7 bases and J 3 bases; bases outside gene matches: 10. The CDR3 has 14 amino acids. The CDR3 DNA reads as TGCGCCAGCCAAAGACAGGGCGGGCGCTACGAGCAGTACTTC. Protein sequence: CASQRQGGRYEQYF.